This T cell receptor (beta chain) was recovered during a study of blood T cell repertoires in COVID-19. Profiling relied on immunoSEQ multiplex PCR, and the TCRdb table lists in-frame clones only, not all of them. The table shows some 330,000 clones, with approximately 90% occurring only once. This receptor was identified in a man aged 25-45 years who had recovered from COVID-19. The sequenced material came from PBMCs or T cells enriched from blood (not recorded which).

CDR3 in amino acids: CASSLPLGGGSSGANVLTF. The CDR3 DNA reads as TGTGCCAGCAGCCTACCCCTCGGGGGGGGGAGCTCTGGGGCCAACGTCCTGACTTTC. The genes are TRBV7-9 and TRBJ2-6; 8 bases line up with TRBD2. CDR3 length: 19 amino acids. V lost 5 bases and J lost 0; bases outside the gene matches: 12. Germline CDR1 SEHNR, CDR2 FQNEAQ (reference sequence). Based on the CDR3 plus reference TRBV7-9 and TRBJ2-6, the full variable domain is DTGVSQNPRHKITKRGQNVTFRCDPISEHNRLYWYRQTLGQGPEFLTYFQNEAQLEKSRLLSDRFSAERPKGSFSTLEIQRTEQGDSAMYLCASSLPLGGGSSGANVLTFGAGSRLTVL.